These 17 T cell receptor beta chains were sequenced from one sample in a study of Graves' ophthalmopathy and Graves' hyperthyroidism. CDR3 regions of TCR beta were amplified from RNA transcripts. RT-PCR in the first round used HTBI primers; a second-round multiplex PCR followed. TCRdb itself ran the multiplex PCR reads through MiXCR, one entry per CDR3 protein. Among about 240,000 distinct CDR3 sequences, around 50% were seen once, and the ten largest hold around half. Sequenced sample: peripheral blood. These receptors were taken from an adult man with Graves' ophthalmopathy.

CDR3 protein: CASGLSGGSLEQYF. DNA of the CDR3: TGTGCTAGTGGTTTGTCTGGAGGGTCCCTCGAGCAGTACTTC. The rearrangement links TRBV12-5 to TRBJ2-7; D possibly corresponds to TRBD2 (6 bases). V was shortened by 2 bases and J by 6 bases, with 14 bases between the two germline ends. The CDR3 contains 14 residues. From germline, CDR1 is LGHNT and CDR2 FRNRAP.

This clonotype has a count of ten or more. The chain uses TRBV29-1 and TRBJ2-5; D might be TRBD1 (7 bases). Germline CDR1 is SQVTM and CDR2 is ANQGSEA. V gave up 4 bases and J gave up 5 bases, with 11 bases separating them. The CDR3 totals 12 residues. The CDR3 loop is CSVARGRETQYF. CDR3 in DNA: TGCAGCGTTGCCAGGGGGAGGGAGACCCAGTACTTC.

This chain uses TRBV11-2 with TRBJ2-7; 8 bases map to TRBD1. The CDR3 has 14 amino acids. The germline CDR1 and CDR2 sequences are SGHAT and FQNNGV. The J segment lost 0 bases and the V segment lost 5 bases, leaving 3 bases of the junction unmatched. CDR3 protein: CASSTTGGSYEQYF. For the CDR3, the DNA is TGTGCCAGCAGCACCACAGGGGGCTCCTACGAGCAGTACTTC.

CDR3 loop: CASSHYPGLGEKLFF. The CDR3 nucleotides read TGTGCCAGCAGTCACTACCCGGGGTTGGGAGAAAAACTGTTTTTT. V is TRBV2 and J is TRBJ1-4; no clear D. V lost 5 bases, J lost 8 bases, and 18 bases lay in between. This CDR3 is 15 amino acids long. Germline V lookup: CDR1 SNHLY, CDR2 FYNNEI.

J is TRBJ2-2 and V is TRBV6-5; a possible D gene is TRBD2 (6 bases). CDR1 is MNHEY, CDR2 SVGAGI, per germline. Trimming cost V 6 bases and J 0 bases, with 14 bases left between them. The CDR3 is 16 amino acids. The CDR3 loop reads CASRKGLTANTGELFF. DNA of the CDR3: TGTGCCAGCAGAAAAGGACTAACCGCGAACACCGGGGAGCTGTTTTTT.

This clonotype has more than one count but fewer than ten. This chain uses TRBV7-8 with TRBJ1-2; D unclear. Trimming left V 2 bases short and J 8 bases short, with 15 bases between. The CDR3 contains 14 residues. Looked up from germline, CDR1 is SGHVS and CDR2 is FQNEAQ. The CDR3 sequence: CASSLTDPPTGYTF. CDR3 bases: TGTGCCAGCAGCTTAACAGATCCTCCGACAGGCTACACCTTC.

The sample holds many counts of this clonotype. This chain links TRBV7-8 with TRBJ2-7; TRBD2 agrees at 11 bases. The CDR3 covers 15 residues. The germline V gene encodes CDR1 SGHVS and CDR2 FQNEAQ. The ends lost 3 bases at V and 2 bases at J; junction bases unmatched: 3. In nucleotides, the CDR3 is TGTGCCAGCAGCTTGACTAGCGGGGCCACCTACGAGCAGTACTTC. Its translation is CASSLTSGATYEQYF. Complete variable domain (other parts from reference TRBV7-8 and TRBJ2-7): GAGVSQSPRYKVAKRGQDVALRCDPISGHVSLFWYQQALGQGPEFLTYFQNEAQLDKSGLPSDRFFAERPEGSVSTLKIQRTQQEDSAVYLCASSLTSGATYEQYFGPGTRLTVT.

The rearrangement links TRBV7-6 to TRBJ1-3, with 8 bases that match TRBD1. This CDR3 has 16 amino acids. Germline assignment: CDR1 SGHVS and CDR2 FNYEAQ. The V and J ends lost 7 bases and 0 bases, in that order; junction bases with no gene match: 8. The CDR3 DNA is TGTGCCAGCACCTCCTCGACAGGGGCCTCTGGAAACACCATATATTTT. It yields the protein CASTSSTGASGNTIYF.

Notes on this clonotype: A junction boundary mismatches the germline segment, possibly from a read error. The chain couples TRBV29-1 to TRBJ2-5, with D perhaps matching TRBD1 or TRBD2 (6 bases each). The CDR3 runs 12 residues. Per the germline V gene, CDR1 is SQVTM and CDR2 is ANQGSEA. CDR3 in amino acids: CSVAEGGEAQYF. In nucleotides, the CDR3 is TGCAGCGTCGCCGAGGGGGGAGAGGCCCAGTACTTC.

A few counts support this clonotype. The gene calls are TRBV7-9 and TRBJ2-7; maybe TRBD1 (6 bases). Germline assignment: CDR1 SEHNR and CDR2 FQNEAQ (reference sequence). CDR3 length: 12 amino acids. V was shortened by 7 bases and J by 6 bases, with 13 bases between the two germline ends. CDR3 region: CASKQGGSEQYF. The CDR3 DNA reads TGTGCCAGCAAACAGGGTGGGAGCGAGCAGTACTTC.

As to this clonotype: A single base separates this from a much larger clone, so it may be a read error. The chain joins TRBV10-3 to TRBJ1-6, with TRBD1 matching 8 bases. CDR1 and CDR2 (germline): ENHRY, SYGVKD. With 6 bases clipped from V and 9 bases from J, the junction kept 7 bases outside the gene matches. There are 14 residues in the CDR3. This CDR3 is CAIRGQVLISPLHF. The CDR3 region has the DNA TGTGCCATCAGGGGACAGGTCCTTATTTCACCCCTCCACTTT.

The CDR3 reads CATSDPGHQYQETQYF. DNA for the CDR3: TGTGCCACCAGTGACCCGGGACACCAGTACCAAGAGACCCAGTACTTC. V is TRBV24-1 and J is TRBJ2-5; D perhaps matches TRBD1 (6 bases). Germline V gene data show CDR1 as KGHDR and CDR2 as SFDVKD. The CDR3 covers 16 residues. Trimming cost V 4 bases and J 0 bases, with 14 bases left between them.

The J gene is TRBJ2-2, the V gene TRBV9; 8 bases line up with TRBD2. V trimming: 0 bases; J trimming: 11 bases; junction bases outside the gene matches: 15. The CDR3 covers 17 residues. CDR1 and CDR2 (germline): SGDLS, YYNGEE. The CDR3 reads CASSVADLAGTTRELFF. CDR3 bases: TGTGCCAGCAGCGTAGCTGATCTAGCGGGTACAACGAGAGAGCTGTTTTTT. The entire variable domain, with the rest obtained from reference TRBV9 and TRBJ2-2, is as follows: DSGVTQTPKHLITATGQRVTLRCSPRSGDLSVYWYQQSLDQGLQFLIQYYNGEERAKGNILERFSAQQFPDLHSELNLSSLELGDSALYFCASSVADLAGTTRELFFGEGSRLTVL.

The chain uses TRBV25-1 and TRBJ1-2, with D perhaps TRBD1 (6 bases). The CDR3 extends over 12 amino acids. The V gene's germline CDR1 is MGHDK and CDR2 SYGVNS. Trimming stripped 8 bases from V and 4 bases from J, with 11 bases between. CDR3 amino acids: CASQGRGYGYTF. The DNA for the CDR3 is TGTGCCAGCCAGGGGAGGGGCTATGGCTACACCTTC.

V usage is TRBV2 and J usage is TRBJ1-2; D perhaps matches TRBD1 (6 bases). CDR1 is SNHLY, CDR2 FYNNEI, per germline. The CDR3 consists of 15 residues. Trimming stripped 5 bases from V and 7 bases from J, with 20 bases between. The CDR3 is CASSTLGGGGAGYTF. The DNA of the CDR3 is TGTGCCAGCAGTACCCTCGGAGGGGGGGGCGCTGGCTACACCTTC.

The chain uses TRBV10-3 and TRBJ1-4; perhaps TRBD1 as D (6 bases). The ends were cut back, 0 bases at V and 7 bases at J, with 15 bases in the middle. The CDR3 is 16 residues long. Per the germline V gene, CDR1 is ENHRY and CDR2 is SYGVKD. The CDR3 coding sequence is TGTGCCATCAGTGAGTCAACAGGGTCAGATGGTGAAAAACTGTTTTTT. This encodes CAISESTGSDGEKLFF.

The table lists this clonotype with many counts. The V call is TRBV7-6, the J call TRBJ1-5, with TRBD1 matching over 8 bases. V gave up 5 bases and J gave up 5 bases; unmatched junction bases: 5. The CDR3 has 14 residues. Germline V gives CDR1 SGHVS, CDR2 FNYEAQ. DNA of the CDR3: TGTGCCAGCAGCCCGGACAGGGACGATCAGCCCCAGCATTTT. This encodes CASSPDRDDQPQHF. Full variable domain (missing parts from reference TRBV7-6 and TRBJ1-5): GAGVSQSPRYKVTKRGQDVALRCDPISGHVSLYWYRQALGQGPEFLTYFNYEAQQDKSGLPNDRFSAERPEGSISTLTIQRTEQRDSAMYRCASSPDRDDQPQHFGDGTRLSIL.